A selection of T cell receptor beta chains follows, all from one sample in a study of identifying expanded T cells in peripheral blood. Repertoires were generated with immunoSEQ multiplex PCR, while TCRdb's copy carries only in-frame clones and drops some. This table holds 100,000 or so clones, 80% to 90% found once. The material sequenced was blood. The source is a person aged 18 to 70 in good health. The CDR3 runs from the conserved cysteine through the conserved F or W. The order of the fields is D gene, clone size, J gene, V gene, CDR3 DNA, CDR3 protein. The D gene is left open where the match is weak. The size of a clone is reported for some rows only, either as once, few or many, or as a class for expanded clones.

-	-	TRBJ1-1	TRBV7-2	TGTGCCAGCAGCTTAGCTGGCACTGAAGCTTTCTTT	CASSLAGTEAFF
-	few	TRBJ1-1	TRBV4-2	TGTGCCAGCAGCCAAGGGGAATCGAACACTGAAGCTTTCTTT	CASSQGESNTEAFF
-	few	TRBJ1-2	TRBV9	TGTGCCAGCAGCGTAGCTAACCAAGTCAGCCCGAGCTACACCTTC	CASSVANQVSPSYTF
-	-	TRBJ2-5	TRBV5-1	TGCGCCAGCTACAGGGCTGCCCAAGAGACCCAGTACTTC	CASYRAAQETQYF
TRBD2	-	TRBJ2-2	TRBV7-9	TGTGCCAGCACCGGTCAACCGGGAGGGCCCGGGGAGCTGTTTTTT	CASTGQPGGPGELFF
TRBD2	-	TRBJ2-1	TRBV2	TGTGCCAGCAGTCCCGGACTAGCGGACAATGAGCAGTTCTTC	CASSPGLADNEQFF
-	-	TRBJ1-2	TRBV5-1	TGCGCCAGCAAATCCCAATCAGCTAACTATGGCTACACCTTC	CASKSQSANYGYTF
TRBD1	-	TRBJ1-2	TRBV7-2	TGTGCCAGCAGCTTGGGGACAGAGGATCGCTATGGCTACACCTTC	CASSLGTEDRYGYTF
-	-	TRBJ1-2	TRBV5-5	TGTGCCAGCAGCTTGTTGGACTCTAACTATGGCTACACCTTC	CASSLLDSNYGYTF
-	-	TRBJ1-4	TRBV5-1	TGCGCCAGCAGCTTGGACAGGACTGAAAAACTGTTTTTT	CASSLDRTEKLFF
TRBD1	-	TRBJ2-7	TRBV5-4	TGTGCCAGCAGCTTGGTTTCGGGACAGGGGGCGAGGAGCTACGAGCAGTACTTC	CASSLVSGQGARSYEQYF
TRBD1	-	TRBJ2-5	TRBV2	TGTGCCAGTCTTACGGACAGGGAAGAGACCCAGTACTTC	CASLTDREETQYF
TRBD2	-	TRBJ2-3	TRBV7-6	TGTGCCAGCAGCTTAGCGCAGTTTGGACTAGCGGATTCTAGCACAGATACGCAGTATTTT	CASSLAQFGLADSSTDTQYF
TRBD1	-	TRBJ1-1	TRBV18	TGTGCCAGCTCAACAGGGGTCCGGGTCACTGAAGCTTTCTTT	CASSTGVRVTEAFF
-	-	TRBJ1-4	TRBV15	TGTGCCACCAGCAGCATTAGGGCACCGAATGAAAAACTGTTTTTT	CATSSIRAPNEKLFF
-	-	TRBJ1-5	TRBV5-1	TGCGCCAGCAGCTTGATAGGGACTGACAATCAGCCCCAGCATTTT	CASSLIGTDNQPQHF
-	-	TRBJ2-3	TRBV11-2	TGTGCCAGCAGCTTAGTGGCTGGGAGCACAGATACGCAGTATTTT	CASSLVAGSTDTQYF
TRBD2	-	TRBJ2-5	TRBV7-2	TGTGCCAGCAGCCTGGGGACTAGCGGTCGGCAAGAGACCCAGTACTTC	CASSLGTSGRQETQYF
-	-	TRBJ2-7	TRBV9	TGTGCCAGCAGCGTAGGCTCCGGGACTTTGAGCGAGCAGTACTTC	CASSVGSGTLSEQYF
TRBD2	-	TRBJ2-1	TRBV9	TGTGCCAGCAGCGTAGCGGCGGGAGATGACTACAATGAGCAGTTCTTC	CASSVAAGDDYNEQFF
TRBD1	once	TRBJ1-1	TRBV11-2	TGTGCCAGCAGCTTACAGGGGGACACTGAAGCTTTCTTT	CASSLQGDTEAFF
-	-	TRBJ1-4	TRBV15	TGTGCCACCAGCAGAGGAAGGGGATTGAGTGAAAAACTGTTTTTT	CATSRGRGLSEKLFF